Below are 8 T cell receptor beta chains sequenced from a single sample in a study of blood T cell repertoires in COVID-19. Sequencing was performed with immunoSEQ multiplex PCR; in TCRdb, only in-frame clones are kept and a portion is missing. This sample yields roughly 220,000 clones, of which around four fifths are seen a single time; just under 20% belongs to the top ten. Material for sequencing was peripheral blood. Receptors were obtained from a man under 40 with active or convalescent COVID-19.

This clone showed up just a few times. V gene TRBV24-1 combines with J gene TRBJ1-2; 7 nucleotides agree with TRBD1. The CDR3 runs 12 residues. The germline gives CDR1 KGHDR, CDR2 SFDVKD. CDR3 nucleotides: TGTCCTAGTGGGGACAGCCCAGGGGGCTACACCTTC. It encodes CPSGDSPGGYTF.

The chain has TRBV4-2 and TRBJ1-2; no clear D gene. Trimming took off 1 base at V and 7 bases at J, with 10 bases between the two ends. This CDR3 has 13 residues. Germline CDR1 and CDR2: LGHNA and YNFKEQ. The CDR3 DNA sequence: TGTGCCAGCAGCCAAGGGACGGAGGGTGGCTACACCTTC. Translating it yields CASSQGTEGGYTF.

The sample holds one count of this clone. The genes are TRBV28 and TRBJ1-4, with TRBD1 as a possible D gene (5 bases). CDR3 size: 13 residues. Looked up from germline, CDR1 is MDHEN and CDR2 is SYDVKM. V lost 9 bases, J lost 3 bases, and 11 bases lay in between. The CDR3 here is CASGGSPNEKLFF. The CDR3 region has the DNA TGTGCCAGTGGGGGGTCACCTAATGAAAAACTGTTTTTT.

The chain joins TRBV24-1 to TRBJ1-5, with no clear D. V shed 3 bases and J shed 7 bases, with 15 bases lying between them. The CDR3 loop spans 15 amino acids. Germline CDR1 and CDR2: KGHDR and SFDVKD. CDR3 DNA sequence: TGTGCCACCAGTGATAACGAGGAGGCTGGACAGCCCCAGCATTTT. Translating gives CATSDNEEAGQPQHF.

This chain links TRBV18 with TRBJ2-2; maybe TRBD2 (6 bases). The CDR3 spans 15 residues. Trimming shortened V by 1 base and J by 1 base, and 7 bases separated the two germline ends. Looked up from germline, CDR1 is KGHSH and CDR2 is LQKENI. This CDR3 reads CASSPRRGNTGELFF. The CDR3 DNA reads TGTGCCAGCTCACCACGGCGGGGGAACACCGGGGAGCTGTTTTTT.

The rearrangement joins TRBV3-1 (or the pseudogene TRBV3-2) to TRBJ1-1; 10 positions agree with TRBD1. With V trimmed by 7 bases and J by 1 base, 12 bases remained unmatched. This CDR3 is built from 17 residues. CDR1 LGHDT and CDR2 YNNKEL come from the germline V gene (reference sequence). In nucleotides, the CDR3 is TGTGCCAGCAAATTTAGACAGGGGGCGCGGTGGAACACTGAAGCTTTCTTT. This codes for CASKFRQGARWNTEAFF.

The chain is built from TRBV5-5 and TRBJ2-6; weak D call: TRBD1 (6 bases). The germline CDR1 and CDR2 sequences are SGHKS and YYEKEE (reference sequence). V lost 4 bases to trimming and J lost 9 bases, with 17 bases between them. CDR3 size: 15 residues. The CDR3 sequence: CASSATGTMGNVLTF. In DNA, the CDR3 is TGTGCCAGCAGCGCCACAGGGACGATGGGCAACGTCCTGACTTTC.

This clone was detected only a few times. V is TRBV21-1 and J is TRBJ1-1. TRBV21-1 is a known pseudogene. This CDR3 has 14 amino acids. The CDR3 reads CATKAGGENTEAFF. CDR3 nucleotide sequence: TGTGCCACCAAAGCGGGGGGCGAGAACACTGAAGCTTTCTTT.